Described below is a single T cell receptor (beta chain) sequence and its context. The specificity of this receptor is unknown. The input lacks base qualities; no much larger clone sits a single base away. The data derive from a study of blood T cell repertoires in COVID-19 (dated by TCRdb to 2018 to 2020). For the wider study: Samples from collaborators originated in the United States, Italy and Spain and spanned both the acute and convalescent phases of COVID-19. The dataset comprised deeply sampled blood TCRbeta repertoires from subjects exposed to, actively infected with, or recovered from COVID-19. Where available, HLA class I and class II types were obtained from metadata supplied by the sample provider rather than from assay-based typing. The repertoires were released in a freely available public database intended as a resource for research on the immune response to SARS-CoV-2. Samples were obtained from the ongoing ImmuneRACE study (first 160 participants) and from 1,000 to 1,500 subjects provided by 6 global collaborators. A de-identified subject ID, COVID-19 status, age in years and sex were almost always included in the sample metadata. The prospective study material was composed of cDNA or gDNA derived from T cells, B-cell-depleted T cells, or PBMCs. Study-wide conclusions, independent of this receptor: The quantity of clinical and demographic metadata differed by source and by participant and was supplied without curation.

The collaborating institutions used their own protocols to collect whole blood in K2EDTA tubes. For TCRbeta analysis, collaborators shipped samples as frozen whole blood, isolated PBMCs, or DNA extracted from either of those sample types. CDR3 length: 15 amino acids, cysteine to phenylalanine. The only DNA kept is the CDR3, 45 bases in frame from the first base. CDR1 and CDR2 (LNHDA, SQIVND) derive from the germline V gene (reference sequence). V gives up 2 bases and J gives up 1 base, and the segment between their germline ends measures 11 bases. TCRbeta CDR3 regions were amplified from genomic DNA by means of the immunoSEQ Assay, a bias-controlled multiplex PCR. Per the authors' processing: Nucleated cell counts per sample were estimated from amplification of reference gene primers within the assay. To quantify the absolute abundance of each unique TCRbeta CDR3 rearrangement, sequence reads were collapsed and filtered. For each sample, productive Simpson clonality was calculated as the square root of Simpson's diversity index across productive rearrangements. This immuneACCESS table, as held by TCRdb, lists in-frame sequences with V and J called but not all clones. Of the missing ones, under half trace to an unresolved V gene in checked studies; the others have no known cause. The V and J calls and the clone size are those of that table, but D and trimming were determined from the DNA. A total of 90,000 to 100,000 clones appear in this sample, about 71% of them only once. Of the sample, approximately 23% falls within the top ten clones.

The receptor chain draws on TRBV19 and TRBJ1-1, with TRBD1 perhaps the D gene, on 6 matching bases. Sequencing was carried out using peripheral blood. The receptor was isolated from a woman aged 55-69 years in a cohort sampled during active or convalescent COVID-19. The CDR3 amino acid sequence is: CASSILGTPNTEAFF. The bases read TGTGCCAGTAGTATACTTGGGACACCGAACACTGAAGCTTTCTTT.